This T cell receptor beta chain was captured in a study of a mutant IDH1 vaccine in newly diagnosed glioma. Study at large: First vaccine doses came 4-6 weeks after radiotherapy alone, or with temozolomide cycles. Before enrollment, the patients had been treated with radiotherapy alone, temozolomide alone, or both together. Most of them had received both.

To note about this clone: The target antigen is unknown.

Per the germline V gene, CDR1 is LNHDA and CDR2 is SQIVND (reference sequence). Trimming took 8 bases from V and 7 from J, leaving 8 bases between them. The CDR3 is made up of 10 amino acids. The repertoire was sequenced with immunoSEQ multiplex PCR; TCRdb's copy has only in-frame clones and lacks some. The sample records around 60,000 clones, roughly 79% being singletons. Time point specified: week 35, safety follow-up. One vaccine dose held 300 ug of mutant IDH1 20-mer peptide and came with topical imiquimod. New WHO grade 3 or 4 astrocytomas that were IDH1-mutant and ATRX-lost occurred in the donors.

The specimen comprised PBMCs, sampled from a glioma patient whose treatment included an IDH1 peptide vaccine. The clonotype originates from a man aged 40-49 years with glioma. This chain links TRBV19 with TRBJ1-2, with D unclear. The CDR3 sequence is CASHDGGYTF. CDR3 DNA sequence: TGTGCCAGTCACGACGGTGGCTACACCTTC.